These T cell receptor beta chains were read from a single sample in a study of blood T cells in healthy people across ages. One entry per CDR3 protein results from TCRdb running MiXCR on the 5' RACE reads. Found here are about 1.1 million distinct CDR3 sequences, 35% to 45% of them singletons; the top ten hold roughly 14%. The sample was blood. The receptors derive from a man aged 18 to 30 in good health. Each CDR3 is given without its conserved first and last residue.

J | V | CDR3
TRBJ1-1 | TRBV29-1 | SVGRRIEAF
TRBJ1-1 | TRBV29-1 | SGEQGRAF
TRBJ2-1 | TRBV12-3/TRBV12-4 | ASWGGGSYNEQF
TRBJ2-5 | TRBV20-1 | SARASVGYQETQY
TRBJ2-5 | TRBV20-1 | SATFWGSQETQY
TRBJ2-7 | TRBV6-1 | AGSEGLAQY
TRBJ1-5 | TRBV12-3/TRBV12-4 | ASSFRGVSNQPQH
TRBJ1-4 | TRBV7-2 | ASSKSTNEKLF
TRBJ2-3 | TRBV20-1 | SAVTGGALTDTQY
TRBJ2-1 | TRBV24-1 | ATSDGTSGGYNEQF
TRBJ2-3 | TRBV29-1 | SVEEVGQETDTQY
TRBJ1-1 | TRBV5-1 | ASSLNMGLNTEAF
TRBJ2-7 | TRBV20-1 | SARLLQGGLYEQY
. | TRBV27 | ATRVGSSYNEQY
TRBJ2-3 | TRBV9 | ASSVEGTSTDTQY
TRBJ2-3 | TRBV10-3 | ATQLAGDSDTQY
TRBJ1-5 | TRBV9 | ASSVGGTDQPQH
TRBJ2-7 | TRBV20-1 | SARGGVSFYEQY
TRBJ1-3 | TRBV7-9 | ASSLGTAGNTIY
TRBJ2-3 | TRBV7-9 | ASSLGLAGTESQY
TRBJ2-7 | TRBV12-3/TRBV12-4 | ASRLTSGEQY
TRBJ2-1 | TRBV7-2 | ASSLDRGLNEQF
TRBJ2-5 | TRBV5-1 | ASRHDMAGEQETQY
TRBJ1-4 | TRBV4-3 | ASSQEGGPNEKLF
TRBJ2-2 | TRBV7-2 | ASTPRVTGELF
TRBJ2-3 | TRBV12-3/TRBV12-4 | ASSFDRATDTQY
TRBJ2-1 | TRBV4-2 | AGSQERRLRDNEQF
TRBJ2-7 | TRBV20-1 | SASRHGTYEQY
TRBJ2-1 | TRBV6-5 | ASRAGTLLNEQF
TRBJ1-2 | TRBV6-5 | ASSYSTLRQGPLGYGYT
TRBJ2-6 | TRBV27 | ASSTTGSSGANVLT
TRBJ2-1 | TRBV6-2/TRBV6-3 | ASSWQGYNEQF
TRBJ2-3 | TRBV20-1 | SAQSTAWGRGDTQY
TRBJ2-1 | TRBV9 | ASSVRPGGETQF
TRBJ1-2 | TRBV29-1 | SASRDEGYT
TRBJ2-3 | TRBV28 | ASSQRQLDTQY
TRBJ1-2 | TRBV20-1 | SASEFGETGRYGYT
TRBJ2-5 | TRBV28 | ASSLWDRFQETQY
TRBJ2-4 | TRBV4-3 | ASSQGLAGYNEQY
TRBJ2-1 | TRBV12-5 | ASGFGLDEQF
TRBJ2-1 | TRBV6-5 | ASSWAAGMEQF
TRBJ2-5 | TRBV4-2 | ASSQDPTSGGHQETQY
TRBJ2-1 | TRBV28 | ASYGGGRYNEQF
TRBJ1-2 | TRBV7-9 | ASSSTGSYDYGYT
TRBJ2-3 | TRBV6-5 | ASSYRTSDTQY
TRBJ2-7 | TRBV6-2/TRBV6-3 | ASSIEAISYEQY
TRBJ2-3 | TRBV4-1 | ASSHRSNTDTQY
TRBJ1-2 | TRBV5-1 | ASSLGQGRSGYGYT
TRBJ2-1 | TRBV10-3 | AISTDQGEEQF
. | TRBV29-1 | SVYSDRGLNEQY
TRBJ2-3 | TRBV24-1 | ATSDRGGTGDTDTQY
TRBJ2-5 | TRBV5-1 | ASSTGQAQETQY
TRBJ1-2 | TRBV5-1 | ASSLAVDPGYGYT
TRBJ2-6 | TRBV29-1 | SVEDNGSGANVLT
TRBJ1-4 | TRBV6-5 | ASRPSSDEKLF